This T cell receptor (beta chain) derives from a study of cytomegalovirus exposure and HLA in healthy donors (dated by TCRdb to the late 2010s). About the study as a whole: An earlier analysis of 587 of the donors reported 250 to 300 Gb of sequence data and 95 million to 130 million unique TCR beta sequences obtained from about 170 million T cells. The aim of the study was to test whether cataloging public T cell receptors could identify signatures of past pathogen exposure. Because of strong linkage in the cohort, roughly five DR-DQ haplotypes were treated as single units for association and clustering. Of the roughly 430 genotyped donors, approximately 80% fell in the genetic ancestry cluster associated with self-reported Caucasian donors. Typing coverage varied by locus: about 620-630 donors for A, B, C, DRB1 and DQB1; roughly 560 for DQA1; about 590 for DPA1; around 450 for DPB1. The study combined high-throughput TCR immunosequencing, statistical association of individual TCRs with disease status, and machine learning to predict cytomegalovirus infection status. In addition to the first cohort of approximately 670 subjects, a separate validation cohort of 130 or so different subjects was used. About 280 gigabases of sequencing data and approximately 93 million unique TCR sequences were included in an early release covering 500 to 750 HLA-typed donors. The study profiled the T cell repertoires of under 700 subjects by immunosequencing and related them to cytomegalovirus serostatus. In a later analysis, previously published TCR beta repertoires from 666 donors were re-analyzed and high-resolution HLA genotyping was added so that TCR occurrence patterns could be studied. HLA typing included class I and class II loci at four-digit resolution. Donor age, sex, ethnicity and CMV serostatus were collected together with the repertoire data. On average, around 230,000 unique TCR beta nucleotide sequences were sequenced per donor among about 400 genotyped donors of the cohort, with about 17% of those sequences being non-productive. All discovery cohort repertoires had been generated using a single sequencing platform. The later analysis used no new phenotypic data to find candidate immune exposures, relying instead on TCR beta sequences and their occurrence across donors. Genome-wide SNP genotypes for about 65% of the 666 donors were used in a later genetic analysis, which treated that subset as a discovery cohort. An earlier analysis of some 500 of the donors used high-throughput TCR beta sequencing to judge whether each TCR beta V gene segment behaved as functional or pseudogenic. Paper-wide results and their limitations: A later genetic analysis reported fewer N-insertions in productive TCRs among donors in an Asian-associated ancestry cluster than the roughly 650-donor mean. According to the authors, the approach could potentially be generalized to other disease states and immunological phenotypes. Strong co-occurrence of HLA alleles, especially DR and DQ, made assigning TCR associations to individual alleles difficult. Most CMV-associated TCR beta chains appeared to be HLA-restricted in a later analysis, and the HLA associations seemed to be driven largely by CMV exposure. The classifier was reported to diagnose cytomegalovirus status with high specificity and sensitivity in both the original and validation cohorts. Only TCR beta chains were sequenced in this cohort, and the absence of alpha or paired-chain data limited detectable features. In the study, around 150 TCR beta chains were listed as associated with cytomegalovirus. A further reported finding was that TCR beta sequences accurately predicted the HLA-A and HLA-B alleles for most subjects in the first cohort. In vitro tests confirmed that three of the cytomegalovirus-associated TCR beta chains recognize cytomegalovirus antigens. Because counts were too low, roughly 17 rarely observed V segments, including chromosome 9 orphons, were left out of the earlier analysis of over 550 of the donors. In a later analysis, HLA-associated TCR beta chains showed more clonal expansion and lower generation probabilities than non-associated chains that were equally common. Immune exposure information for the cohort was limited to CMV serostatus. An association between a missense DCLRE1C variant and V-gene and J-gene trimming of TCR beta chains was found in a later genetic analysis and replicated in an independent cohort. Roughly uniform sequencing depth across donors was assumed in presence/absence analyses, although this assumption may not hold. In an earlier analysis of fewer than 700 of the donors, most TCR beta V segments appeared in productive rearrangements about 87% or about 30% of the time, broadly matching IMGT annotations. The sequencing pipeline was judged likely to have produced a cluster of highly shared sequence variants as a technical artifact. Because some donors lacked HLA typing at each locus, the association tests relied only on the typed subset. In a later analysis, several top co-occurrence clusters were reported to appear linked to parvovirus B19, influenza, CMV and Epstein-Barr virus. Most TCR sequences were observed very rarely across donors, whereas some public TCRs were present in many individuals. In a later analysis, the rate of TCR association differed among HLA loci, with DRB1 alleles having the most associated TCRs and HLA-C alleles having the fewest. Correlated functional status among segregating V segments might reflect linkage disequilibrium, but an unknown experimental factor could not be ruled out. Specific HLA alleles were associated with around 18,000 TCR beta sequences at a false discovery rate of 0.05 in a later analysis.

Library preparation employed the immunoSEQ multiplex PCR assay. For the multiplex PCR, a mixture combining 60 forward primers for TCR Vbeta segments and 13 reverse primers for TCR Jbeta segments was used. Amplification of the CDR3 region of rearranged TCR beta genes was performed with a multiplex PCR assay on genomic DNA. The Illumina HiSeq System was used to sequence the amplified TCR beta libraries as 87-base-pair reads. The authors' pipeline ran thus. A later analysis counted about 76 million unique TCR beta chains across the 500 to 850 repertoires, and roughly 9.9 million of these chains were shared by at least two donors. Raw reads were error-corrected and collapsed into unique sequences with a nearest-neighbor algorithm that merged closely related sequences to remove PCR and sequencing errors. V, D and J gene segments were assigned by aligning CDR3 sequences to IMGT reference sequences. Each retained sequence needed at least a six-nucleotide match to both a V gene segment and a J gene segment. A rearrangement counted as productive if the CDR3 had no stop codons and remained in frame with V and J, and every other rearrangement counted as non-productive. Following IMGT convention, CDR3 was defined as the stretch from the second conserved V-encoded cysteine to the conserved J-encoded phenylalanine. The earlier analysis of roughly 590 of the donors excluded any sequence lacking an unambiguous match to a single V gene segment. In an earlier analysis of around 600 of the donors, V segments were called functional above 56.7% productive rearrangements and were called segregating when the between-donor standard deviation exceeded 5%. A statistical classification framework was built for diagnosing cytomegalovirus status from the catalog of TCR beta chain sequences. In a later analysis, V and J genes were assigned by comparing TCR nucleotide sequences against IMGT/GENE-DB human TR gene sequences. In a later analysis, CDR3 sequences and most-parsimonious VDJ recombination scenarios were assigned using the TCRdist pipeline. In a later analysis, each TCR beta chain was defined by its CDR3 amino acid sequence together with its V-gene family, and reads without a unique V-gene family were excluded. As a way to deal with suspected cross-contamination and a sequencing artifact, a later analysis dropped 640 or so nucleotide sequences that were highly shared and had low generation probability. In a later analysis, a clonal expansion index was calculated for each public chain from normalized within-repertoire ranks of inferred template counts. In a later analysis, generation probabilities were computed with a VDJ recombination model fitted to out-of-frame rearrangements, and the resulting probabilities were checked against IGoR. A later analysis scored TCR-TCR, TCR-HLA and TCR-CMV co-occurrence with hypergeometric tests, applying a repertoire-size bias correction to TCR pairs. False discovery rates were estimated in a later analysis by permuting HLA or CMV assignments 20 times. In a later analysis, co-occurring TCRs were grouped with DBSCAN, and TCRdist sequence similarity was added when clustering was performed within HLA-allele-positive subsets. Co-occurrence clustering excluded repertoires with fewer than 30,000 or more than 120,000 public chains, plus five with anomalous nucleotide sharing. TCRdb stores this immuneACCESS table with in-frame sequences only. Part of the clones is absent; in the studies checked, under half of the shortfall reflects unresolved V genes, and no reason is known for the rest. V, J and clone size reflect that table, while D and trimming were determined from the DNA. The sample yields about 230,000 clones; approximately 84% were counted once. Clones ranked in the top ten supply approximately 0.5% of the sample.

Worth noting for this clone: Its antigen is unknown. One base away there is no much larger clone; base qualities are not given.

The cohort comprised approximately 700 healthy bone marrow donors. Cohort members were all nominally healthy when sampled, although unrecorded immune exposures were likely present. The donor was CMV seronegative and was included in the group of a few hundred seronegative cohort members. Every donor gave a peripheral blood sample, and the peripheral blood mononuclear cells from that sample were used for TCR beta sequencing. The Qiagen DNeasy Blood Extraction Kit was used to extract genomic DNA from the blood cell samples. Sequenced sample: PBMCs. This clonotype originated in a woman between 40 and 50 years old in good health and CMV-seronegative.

CDR3 protein: CASSLVSDTEAFF. The DNA is as follows: TGTGCCAGCAGCTTAGTATCAGACACTGAAGCTTTCTTT. Rearrangement joined TRBV7-9 to TRBJ1-1, with the D gene not clear enough to name. The CDR3 runs 13 amino acids, cysteine and phenylalanine included. Left in the record is the CDR3 DNA by itself, 39 bases read in frame from the first base. As encoded in the germline V gene (reference sequence), CDR1 is SEHNR while CDR2 is FQNEAQ. The trim is 1 base for V and 3 bases for J, with a gap of 6 bases between the germline ends.